This entry is about one T cell receptor beta chain. The antigen remains unidentified. These data come from a study of CXCR3-negative and CXCR3-positive naive CD8 T cells. Study summary: Per library, roughly 1.5 +/- 0.3 million reads; approximately 150 million TRB reads overall.

Study-level results: Memory CD8+ T cell repertoires were far less diverse than both naive subsets. TRB CDR3s were more hydrophobic in CXCR3-positive than in CXCR3-negative naive cells. With surface CD5 comparable between naive subsets, TCR strength was estimated using properties derived from the TRB CDR3.

cDNA libraries for TRB were generated by 5' RACE incorporating UMI labels. TCRdb re-called the 5' RACE reads and catalogs CDR3 proteins one per entry, DNA excluded. The data include about 130,000 distinct CDR3 sequences; the top ten clones carry 0.5% to 0.7%. CDR1 and CDR2 from the germline V gene are SGHTA and FQGNSA. The CDR3 covers 14 residues. The receptor comes from a human donor in good health. Some clones in this sample may be carry-over from other donors' samples. Sequenced material: naive CXCR3+ CD8+ T cells from blood. The subset denotes: CD45RO-CCR7+CD27+CD95- naive CD8+ T cells expressing CXCR3 (TNR3+). The genes are TRBV7-2 and TRBJ2-7; TCRdb's D gene call, TRBD1, goes unchecked for lack of DNA. The CDR3 loop reads CASSFPGTGYEQYF.